These 31 T cell receptor beta chains were all obtained from the same sample, sequenced in a study of OX40 agonist ivuxolimab in advanced cancers. The table came from immunoSEQ multiplex PCR; TCRdb's copy has only in-frame clones and leaves some out. The sample consists of tens of thousands of clones, about 86% of them appearing once. The sequencing here drew on CD4+ or CD8+ T cells sorted from blood, taken in a trial of the OX40 agonist ivuxolimab. These receptors were obtained from an adult with an advanced solid tumor such as melanoma, head and neck, liver or kidney cancer.

J is TRBJ2-3 and V is TRBV4-1; TRBD1 matches 9 bases. Germline CDR1 is MGHRA and CDR2 is YSYEKL. V gave up 0 bases and J gave up 3 bases; unmatched junction bases: 4. The CDR3 sequence is 16 residues long. The chain's CDR3 is CASSQDADRGTDTQYF. The CDR3 DNA reads as TGCGCCAGCAGCCAAGATGCGGACAGGGGAACAGATACGCAGTATTTT.

J is TRBJ2-5 and V is TRBV7-7, with TRBD1 matching over 7 bases. The CDR3 is 14 amino acids. Germline CDR1 SSHAT, CDR2 FNYEAQ (reference sequence). V was clipped by 4 bases and J by 4 bases; unmatched bases: 6. Here the CDR3 reads CASSSAGGRETQYF. DNA for the CDR3: TGTGCCAGCAGCTCGGCAGGGGGTAGAGAGACCCAGTACTTC.

J is TRBJ1-1 and V is TRBV19, with D uncertain. Germline CDR1 is LNHDA and CDR2 is SQIVND (reference sequence). The CDR3 is 13 residues long. V lost 7 bases and J lost 5, with 14 bases in between. The DNA of the CDR3 is TGTGCCAGTAACCAAGACGGTGGGACTGAAGCTTTCTTT. This gives the protein CASNQDGGTEAFF.

This rearrangement joins TRBV19 to TRBJ2-3; 8 positions agree with TRBD1. Per germline, CDR1 LNHDA and CDR2 SQIVND (reference sequence). V shed 6 bases and J 3 bases; nucleotides not matched to a gene: 11. This CDR3 contains 16 residues. This chain's CDR3 is CASRRSRQGRTDTQYF. The CDR3 DNA is TGTGCCAGTAGACGGTCGAGACAGGGGAGGACAGATACGCAGTATTTT.

V usage is TRBV7-6 and J usage is TRBJ2-5; the D call may be TRBD1 or TRBD2 (6 bases each). Germline-derived CDR1 and CDR2 are SGHVS and FNYEAQ. Trimming pared 1 base from V and 5 bases from J, leaving 17 bases between. The CDR3 is made up of 16 amino acids. The CDR3: CASSLEGGLLGETQYF. The CDR3 DNA reads TGTGCCAGCAGCTTAGAGGGGGGACTCCTGGGGGAGACCCAGTACTTC.

The chain links TRBV5-6 to TRBJ2-7; possible D gene TRBD2, 6 bases. V shed 4 bases and J shed 4 bases, with 15 bases lying between them. Germline CDR1 SGHDT, CDR2 YYEEEE. CDR3 length: 14 residues. The CDR3 loop is CASSPRDGNYEQYF. The CDR3 coding sequence is TGTGCCAGCAGCCCGCGGGATGGTAATTACGAGCAGTACTTC.

The rearrangement joins TRBV6-5 to TRBJ2-7; D may be TRBD1 (6 bases). The CDR3 runs to 14 residues. Germline CDR1 and CDR2: MNHEY and SVGAGI. Trimming took off 6 bases at V and 3 bases at J, with 15 bases between the two ends. In nucleotides, the CDR3 is TGTGCCAGCAGACCAACAGGGATCTTCTACGAGCAGTACTTC. It encodes CASRPTGIFYEQYF.

V gene TRBV21-1 combines with J gene TRBJ2-6; the D call in the table, TRBD1, was not verified against the DNA. TRBV21-1 is a documented pseudogene. The CDR3 is 19 amino acids. The CDR3 nucleotides are TGTGCCAGCAGCGAGCCGACAGGGGAGCCGCACTCTGGGGCCAACGTCCTGACTTTC. This encodes CASSEPTGEPHSGANVLTF.

The chain has TRBV19 and TRBJ2-7; 9 bases agree with TRBD1. V gave up 5 bases and J gave up 3 bases; unmatched junction bases: 11. CDR1 is LNHDA and CDR2 is SQIVND in the germline V gene (reference sequence). The CDR3 consists of 16 residues. CDR3 sequence: CASSSFQGQGRYEQYF. The CDR3 DNA is TGTGCCAGTAGTTCTTTCCAGGGACAGGGCCGCTACGAGCAGTACTTC.

The V and J genes are TRBV10-2 and TRBJ2-2, with D maybe TRBD2 (7 bases). The germline CDR1 and CDR2 sequences are WSHSY and SAAADI. V was clipped by 3 bases and J by 6 bases, with 17 bases between them. CDR3 size: 16 residues. This CDR3 reads CASSDVGGGRSGELFF. The CDR3 DNA follows: TGCGCCAGCAGTGATGTTGGGGGGGGCAGATCCGGGGAGCTGTTTTTT.

The V gene is TRBV11-1, the J gene TRBJ2-7; TRBD1 aligns across 7 bases. Germline loops: CDR1 SGHAT, CDR2 FQDESV (reference sequence). The CDR3 loop spans 15 amino acids. J was trimmed by 7 bases and V by 6 bases; bases with no gene match: 15. In DNA form, the CDR3 reads TGTGCCAGCAGTTCACAGGGGTCCTACTCCTTGGAGCAGTACTTC. Protein product: CASSSQGSYSLEQYF.

The genes are TRBV6-1 and TRBJ1-6; the D is unclear. CDR1 is MNHNS, CDR2 SASEGT, per germline. The V end was cut by 2 bases, the J end by 6 bases, with 5 bases between. The CDR3 loop spans 13 amino acids. Here the CDR3 reads CASSEMGNSPLHF. The CDR3 DNA reads as TGTGCCAGCAGTGAAATGGGTAATTCACCCCTCCACTTT.

J is TRBJ2-3 and V is TRBV7-3; 13 positions agree with TRBD2. Germline CDR1 is SGHTA and CDR2 is FQGTGA. The CDR3 loop spans 18 amino acids. V gave up 5 bases and J gave up 6 bases; unmatched junction bases: 14. The CDR3 bases are TGTGCCAGCAGCCTGCTGACAACCGGGACTAGCGGGGACGATACGCAGTATTTT. It specifies CASSLLTTGTSGDDTQYF.

The V and J genes are TRBV4-1 and TRBJ2-1; 7 bases match TRBD2. The V gene end was trimmed by 3 bases and the J gene end by 3 bases; junction bases not matched to a gene: 8. This CDR3 is built from 16 residues. Germline V gene sequence: CDR1 MGHRA, CDR2 YSYEKL. The CDR3 region has the DNA TGCGCCAGCAGCCACGGGGAGGGAGGCCGCTACAATGAGCAGTTCTTC. It codes for CASSHGEGGRYNEQFF.

CDR3 loop: CASSESSGAGELFF. Written as DNA, the CDR3 is TGCGCCAGCAGTGAGTCATCGGGGGCCGGGGAGCTGTTTTTT. The gene calls are TRBV10-1 and TRBJ2-2, with D maybe TRBD2 (6 bases). This CDR3 has 14 amino acids. V lost 0 bases and J 6 bases, leaving 8 bases between the germline ends. CDR1 is WNHNN, CDR2 SYGVQD, per germline (reference sequence).

This clone showed up just once. The chain joins TRBV30 to TRBJ1-4; 8 positions match TRBD1. Per the germline V gene, CDR1 is GTSNPN and CDR2 is SVGIG (reference sequence). CDR3 length: 14 residues. With V trimmed by 0 bases and J by 7 bases, 4 bases remained unmatched. CDR3 sequence reads: CAWSVRGTGEKLFF. CDR3 bases: TGTGCCTGGAGTGTACGTGGGACAGGTGAAAAACTGTTTTTT.

In this sample, this clone turned up a few times. Other nucleotide sequences from this sample produce the same CDR3. The rearrangement uses TRBV7-3 and TRBJ2-1; possibly TRBD2 for D (7 bases). Germline V CDR1 and CDR2: SGHTA, FQGTGA. The CDR3 covers 15 residues. Trimming took off 0 bases at V and 4 bases at J, with 10 bases between the two ends. CDR3 DNA sequence: TGTGCCAGCAGCTTAACGGGGGGGCCGTACAATGAGCAGTTCTTC. Translated: CASSLTGGPYNEQFF.

CDR3 protein: CASRLGANEQFF. The CDR3, as DNA: TGTGCCAGCAGACTGGGGGCCAATGAGCAGTTCTTC. The chain uses TRBV6-1 and TRBJ2-1; D possibly corresponds to TRBD1 (6 bases). CDR3 length: 12 residues. CDR1 is MNHNS and CDR2 is SASEGT in the germline V gene. V shed 6 bases and J shed 6 bases, with 9 bases lying between them.

This chain uses TRBV4-3 with TRBJ1-4; the match to TRBD1 covers 7 bases. V shed 1 base and J 7 bases; nucleotides not matched to a gene: 15. Per the germline V gene, CDR1 is LGHNA and CDR2 is YSLEER. The CDR3 sequence is 18 residues long. CDR3 coding DNA: TGCGCCAGCAGCCAAGGGGCAGAGGCAGGGGGGAATCGTGAAAAACTGTTTTTT. Its translation: CASSQGAEAGGNREKLFF.

The chain has TRBV11-2 and TRBJ2-5; no clear D gene. This CDR3 is built from 12 residues. Trimming took off 6 bases at V and 2 bases at J, with 7 bases between the two ends. Looked up from germline, CDR1 is SGHAT and CDR2 is FQNNGV. The CDR3 sequence: CASRQLQETQYF. In nucleotides, the CDR3 is TGTGCCAGCAGACAGTTACAAGAGACCCAGTACTTC.

The chain links TRBV5-5 to TRBJ2-7; 10 bases agree with TRBD1. This CDR3 spans 16 amino acids. The V gene's germline CDR1 is SGHKS and CDR2 YYEKEE (reference sequence). J was trimmed by 2 bases and V by 5 bases; bases with no gene match: 10. The CDR3 loop is CASSHDVGTGAYEQYF. CDR3 coding DNA: TGTGCCAGCAGTCACGATGTCGGGACAGGGGCCTACGAGCAGTACTTC.

The chain couples TRBV6-1 to TRBJ2-3, with 7 bases matching TRBD2. CDR1 is MNHNS, CDR2 SASEGT, per germline. This CDR3 spans 14 amino acids. After removal of 3 bases from V and 5 bases from J, the junction contained 5 bases not matched to a gene. CDR3 in amino acids: CASSDGLVVDTQYF. The CDR3 coding sequence is TGTGCCAGCAGTGATGGACTAGTGGTAGATACGCAGTATTTT.

This clone came up once. The V and J genes are TRBV29-1 and TRBJ1-2, with 9 bases that match TRBD1. The CDR3 contains 13 residues. V gave up 6 bases and J gave up 5 bases; unmatched junction bases: 7. Germline V gene lookup returns CDR1 SQVTM and CDR2 ANQGSEA. DNA for the CDR3: TGCAGCGTGCGGACAGGGGCTGAATATGGCTACACCTTC. Its protein product is CSVRTGAEYGYTF.

V is TRBV18 and J is TRBJ2-7; D uncertain. The CDR3 loop spans 14 amino acids. Trimming shortened V by 4 bases and J by 3 bases, and 13 bases separated the two germline ends. CDR1 is KGHSH and CDR2 is LQKENI in the germline V gene. The CDR3 here is CASSLTAPNYEQYF. DNA of the CDR3: TGTGCCAGCTCACTTACAGCACCCAACTACGAGCAGTACTTC.

The chain combines TRBV29-1 with TRBJ1-4; tentative D call: TRBD1 (5 bases). The CDR3 has 13 amino acids. Germline CDR1 and CDR2: SQVTM and ANQGSEA. Trimming pared 4 bases from V and 8 bases from J, leaving 14 bases between. CDR3 region: CSVAGRVSEKLFF. The CDR3, as DNA: TGCAGCGTTGCGGGCAGGGTGAGCGAAAAACTGTTTTTT.

This chain uses TRBV18 with TRBJ1-3; tentative D call: TRBD1 (6 bases). Germline CDR1 and CDR2: KGHSH and LQKENI. The CDR3 is 14 residues long. V lost 6 bases and J lost 3, with 12 bases in between. The CDR3 is CASSPGASGNTIYF. CDR3 DNA: TGTGCCAGCTCCCCAGGGGCGAGTGGAAACACCATATATTTT.

This clone came up once. V and J are TRBV5-1 and TRBJ2-1, with D hard to call. CDR3 length equals 15 residues. Trimming removed 2 bases from V and 1 base from J, with 10 bases in between. Per the germline V gene, CDR1 is SGHRS and CDR2 is YFSETQ. CDR3 protein: CASSFEQRSYNEQFF. CDR3 DNA sequence: TGCGCCAGCAGCTTCGAACAACGATCCTACAATGAGCAGTTCTTC.

V and J are TRBV7-3 and TRBJ2-3; the D is unclear. Germline values: CDR1 SGHTA, CDR2 FQGTGA. V lost 0 bases to trimming and J lost 2 bases, with 9 bases between them. The CDR3 has 15 amino acids. CDR3 sequence reads: CASSLTGMTTDTQYF. In nucleotides, the CDR3 is TGTGCCAGCAGCTTAACGGGGATGACCACAGATACGCAGTATTTT. The full variable domain, in which reference TRBV7-3 and TRBJ2-3 provide the parts outside the CDR3, is GAGVSQTPSNKVTEKGKYVELRCDPISGHTALYWYRQSLGQGPEFLIYFQGTGAADDSGLPNDRFFAVRPEGSVSTLKIQRTERGDSAVYLCASSLTGMTTDTQYFGPGTRLTVL.

The rearrangement joins TRBV11-3 to TRBJ2-1; no clear D. V was clipped by 4 bases and J by 10 bases, with 8 bases between them. Germline-derived CDR1 and CDR2 are SGHNT and YENEEA. This CDR3 has 11 amino acids. For the CDR3, the DNA is TGTGCCAGCAGCTCCGGATGGGAGCAGTTCTTC. It is translated as CASSSGWEQFF.

The chain is built from TRBV7-9 and TRBJ2-7; D is perhaps TRBD1 (6 bases). CDR3 length: 13 amino acids. The germline V gene encodes CDR1 SEHNR and CDR2 FQNEAQ (reference sequence). V lost 5 bases and J 2 bases, leaving 10 bases between the germline ends. The CDR3 region has the DNA TGTGCCAGCAGCAGGACAGCCCCCTACGAGCAGTACTTC. Protein: CASSRTAPYEQYF.

V usage is TRBV7-9 and J usage is TRBJ1-2; D is possibly TRBD1 (5 bases). The CDR3 covers 10 residues. Trimming pared 11 bases from V and 8 bases from J, leaving 12 bases between. The V gene's germline CDR1 is SEHNR and CDR2 FQNEAQ (reference sequence). The DNA of the CDR3 is TGTGCCGGGGCGGACCCGGGCTACACCTTC. It specifies CAGADPGYTF.